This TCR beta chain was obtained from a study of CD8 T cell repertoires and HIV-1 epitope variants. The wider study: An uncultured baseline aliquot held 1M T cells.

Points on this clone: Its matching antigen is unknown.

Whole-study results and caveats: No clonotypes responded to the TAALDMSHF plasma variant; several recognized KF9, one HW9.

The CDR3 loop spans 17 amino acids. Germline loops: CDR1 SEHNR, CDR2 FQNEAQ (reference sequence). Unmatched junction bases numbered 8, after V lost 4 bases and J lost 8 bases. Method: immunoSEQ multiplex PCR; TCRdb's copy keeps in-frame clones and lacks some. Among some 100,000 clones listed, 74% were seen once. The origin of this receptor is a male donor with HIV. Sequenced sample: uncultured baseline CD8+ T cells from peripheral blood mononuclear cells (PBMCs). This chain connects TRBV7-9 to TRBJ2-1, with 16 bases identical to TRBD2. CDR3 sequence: CASSSSGTSGRDDEQFF. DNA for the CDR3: TGTGCCAGCAGCTCGTCCGGGACTAGCGGGAGGGACGATGAGCAGTTCTTC.